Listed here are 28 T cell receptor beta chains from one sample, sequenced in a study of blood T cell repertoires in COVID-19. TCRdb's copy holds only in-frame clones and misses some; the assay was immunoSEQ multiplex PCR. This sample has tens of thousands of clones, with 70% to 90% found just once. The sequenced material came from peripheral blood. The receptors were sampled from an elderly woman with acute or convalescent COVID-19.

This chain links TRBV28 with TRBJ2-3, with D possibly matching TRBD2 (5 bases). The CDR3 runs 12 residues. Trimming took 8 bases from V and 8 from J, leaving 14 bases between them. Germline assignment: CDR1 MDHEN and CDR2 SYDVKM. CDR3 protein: CASWTVHGTQYF. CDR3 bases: TGTGCCAGCTGGACTGTACATGGTACGCAGTATTTT.

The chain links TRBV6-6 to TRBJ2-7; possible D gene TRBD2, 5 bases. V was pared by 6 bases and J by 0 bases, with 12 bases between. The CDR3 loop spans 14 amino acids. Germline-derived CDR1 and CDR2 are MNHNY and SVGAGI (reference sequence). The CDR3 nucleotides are TGTGCCAGCAGGCTCTCCGGGAACTCCTACGAGCAGTACTTC. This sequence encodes CASRLSGNSYEQYF.

CDR3 in amino acids: CASSLAGRLGGEGQYF. The CDR3 DNA reads TGTGCCAGCAGTTTGGCGGGACGGTTGGGCGGGGAGGGGCAGTACTTC. The chain is built from TRBV28 and TRBJ2-7; 7 positions match TRBD2. The CDR3 sequence is 16 residues long. The J segment lost 9 bases and the V segment lost 3 bases, leaving 17 bases of the junction unmatched. The germline V gene has CDR1 MDHEN and CDR2 SYDVKM.

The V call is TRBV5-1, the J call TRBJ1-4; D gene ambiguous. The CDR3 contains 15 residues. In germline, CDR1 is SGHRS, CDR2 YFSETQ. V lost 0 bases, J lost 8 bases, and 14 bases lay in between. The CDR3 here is CASSLDPGLREKLFF. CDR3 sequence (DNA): TGCGCCAGCAGCTTGGATCCGGGGTTAAGGGAAAAACTGTTTTTT.

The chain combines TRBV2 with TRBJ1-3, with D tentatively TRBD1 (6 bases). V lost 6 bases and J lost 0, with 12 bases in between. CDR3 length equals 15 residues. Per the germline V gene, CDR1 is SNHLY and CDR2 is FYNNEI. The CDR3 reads CASRFGQLSGNTIYF. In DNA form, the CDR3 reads TGTGCCAGCAGATTCGGACAGCTCTCTGGAAACACCATATATTTT.

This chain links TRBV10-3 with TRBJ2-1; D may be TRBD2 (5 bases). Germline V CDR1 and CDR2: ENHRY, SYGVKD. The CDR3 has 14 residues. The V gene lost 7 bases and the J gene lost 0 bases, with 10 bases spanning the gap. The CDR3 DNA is TGTGCCATCAACCGAGGGTTCTCCTACAATGAGCAGTTCTTC. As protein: CAINRGFSYNEQFF.

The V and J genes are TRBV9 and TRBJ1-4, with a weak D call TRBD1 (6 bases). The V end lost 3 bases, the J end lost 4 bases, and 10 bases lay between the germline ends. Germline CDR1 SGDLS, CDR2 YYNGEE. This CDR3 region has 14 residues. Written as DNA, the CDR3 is TGTGCCAGCAGCGCAAGGGGGGGTAATGAAAAACTGTTTTTT. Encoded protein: CASSARGGNEKLFF.

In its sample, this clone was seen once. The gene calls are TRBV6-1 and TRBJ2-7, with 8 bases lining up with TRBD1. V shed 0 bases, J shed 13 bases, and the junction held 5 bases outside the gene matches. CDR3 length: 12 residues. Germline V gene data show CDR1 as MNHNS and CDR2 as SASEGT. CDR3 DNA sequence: TGTGCCAGCAGTGAAGCGGGCCCAGGGGGCTACTTC. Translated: CASSEAGPGGYF.

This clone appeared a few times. CDR3 in amino acids: CATSDQSGAGYNEQFF. DNA of the CDR3: TGTGCCACCAGTGACCAAAGCGGGGCTGGCTACAATGAGCAGTTCTTC. The rearrangement links TRBV24-1 to TRBJ2-1; TRBD2 agrees at 7 bases. The V segment lost 4 bases and the J segment 3 bases; nucleotides outside the gene matches: 8. Germline V gene sequence: CDR1 KGHDR, CDR2 SFDVKD. The CDR3 sequence is 16 residues long.

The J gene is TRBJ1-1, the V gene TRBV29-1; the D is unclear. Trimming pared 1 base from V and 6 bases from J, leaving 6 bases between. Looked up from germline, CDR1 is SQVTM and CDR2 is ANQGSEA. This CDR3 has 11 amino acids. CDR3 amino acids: CSVEGFAEAFF. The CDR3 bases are TGCAGCGTTGAAGGTTTCGCTGAAGCTTTCTTT.

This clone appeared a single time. In DNA form, the CDR3 reads TGTGCCAGTAGTATAGATGGGGGACTAGGAATCAATACGCAGTATTTT. This gives the protein CASSIDGGLGINTQYF. The chain has TRBV19 and TRBJ2-3; 8 positions agree with TRBD2. V shed 0 bases and J 7 bases; nucleotides not matched to a gene: 9. The CDR3 runs 16 residues. Germline V gene data show CDR1 as LNHDA and CDR2 as SQIVND (reference sequence).

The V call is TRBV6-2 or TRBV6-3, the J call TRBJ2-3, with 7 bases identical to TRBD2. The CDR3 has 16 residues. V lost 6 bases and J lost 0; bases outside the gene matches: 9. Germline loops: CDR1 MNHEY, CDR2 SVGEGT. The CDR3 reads CASSSPSGGSTDTQYF. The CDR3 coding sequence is TGTGCCAGCAGCTCGCCTAGCGGAGGTAGCACAGATACGCAGTATTTT.

CDR3 sequence (DNA): TGTGCCAGCAGTGAACCCAGAAGGGGCGAAAAACTGTTTTTT. It encodes CASSEPRRGEKLFF. V gene TRBV2 combines with J gene TRBJ1-4, with D perhaps TRBD1 (5 bases). This CDR3 spans 14 amino acids. Germline V CDR1 and CDR2: SNHLY, FYNNEI. Between the trimmed V and J ends, which lost 2 bases and 8 bases, there was a span of 12 bases. The full variable domain, completed using reference TRBV2 and TRBJ1-4, is EPEVTQTPSHQVTQMGQEVILRCVPISNHLYFYWYRQILGQKVEFLVSFYNNEISEKSEIFDDQFSVERPDGSNFTLKIRSTKLEDSAMYFCASSEPRRGEKLFFGSGTQLSVL.

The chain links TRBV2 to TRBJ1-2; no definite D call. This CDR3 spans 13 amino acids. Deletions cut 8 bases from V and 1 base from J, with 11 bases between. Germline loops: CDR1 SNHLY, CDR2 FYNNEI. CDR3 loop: CASHRGNNYGYTF. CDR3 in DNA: TGTGCCAGCCATCGCGGGAATAACTATGGCTACACCTTC.

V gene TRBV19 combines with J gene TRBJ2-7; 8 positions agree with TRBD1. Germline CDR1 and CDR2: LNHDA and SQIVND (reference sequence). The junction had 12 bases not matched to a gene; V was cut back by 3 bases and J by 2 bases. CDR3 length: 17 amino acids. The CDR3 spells CASSITATGALPYEQYF. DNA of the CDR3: TGTGCCAGTAGTATTACCGCGACAGGGGCCCTCCCCTACGAGCAGTACTTC.

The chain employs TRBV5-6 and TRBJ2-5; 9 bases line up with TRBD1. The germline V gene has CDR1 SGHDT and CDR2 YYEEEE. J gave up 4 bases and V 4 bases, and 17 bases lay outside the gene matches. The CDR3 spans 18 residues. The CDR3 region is CASSDDRGSLLGSETQYF. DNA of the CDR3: TGTGCCAGCAGCGATGACAGGGGGTCCCTTCTTGGGTCAGAGACCCAGTACTTC.

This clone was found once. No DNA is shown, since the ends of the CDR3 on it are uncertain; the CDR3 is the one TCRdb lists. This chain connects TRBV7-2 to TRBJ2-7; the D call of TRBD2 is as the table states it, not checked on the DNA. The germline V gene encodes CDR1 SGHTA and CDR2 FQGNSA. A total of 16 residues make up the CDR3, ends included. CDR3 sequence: CASSLVSLVGVGSPYF.

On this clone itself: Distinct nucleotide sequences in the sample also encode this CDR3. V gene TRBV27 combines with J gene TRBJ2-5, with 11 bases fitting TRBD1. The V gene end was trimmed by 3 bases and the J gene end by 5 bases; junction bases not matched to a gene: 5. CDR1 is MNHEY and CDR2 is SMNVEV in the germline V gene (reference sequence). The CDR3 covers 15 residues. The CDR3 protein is CASSFTGTGGETQYF. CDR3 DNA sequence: TGTGCCAGCAGTTTCACCGGGACAGGGGGTGAGACCCAGTACTTC.

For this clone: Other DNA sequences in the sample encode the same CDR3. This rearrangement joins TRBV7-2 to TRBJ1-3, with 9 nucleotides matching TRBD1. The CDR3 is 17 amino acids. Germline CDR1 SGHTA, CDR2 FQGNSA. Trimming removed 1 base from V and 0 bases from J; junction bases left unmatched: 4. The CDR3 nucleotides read TGTGCCAGCAGCTTAGGGGGACAGGGCCTCTCTGGAAACACCATATATTTT. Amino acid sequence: CASSLGGQGLSGNTIYF. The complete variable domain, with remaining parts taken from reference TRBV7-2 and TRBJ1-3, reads GAGVSQSPSNKVTEKGKDVELRCDPISGHTALYWYRQSLGQGLEFLIYFQGNSAPDKSGLPSDRFSAERTGGSVSTLTIQRTQQEDSAVYLCASSLGGQGLSGNTIYFGEGSWLTVV.

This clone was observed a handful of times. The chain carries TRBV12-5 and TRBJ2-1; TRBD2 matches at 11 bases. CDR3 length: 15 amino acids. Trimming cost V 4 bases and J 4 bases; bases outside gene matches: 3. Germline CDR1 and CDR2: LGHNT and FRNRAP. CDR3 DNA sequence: TGTGCTAGTGGTTGGGGGACTAGCGGTTACAATGAGCAGTTCTTC. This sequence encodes CASGWGTSGYNEQFF.

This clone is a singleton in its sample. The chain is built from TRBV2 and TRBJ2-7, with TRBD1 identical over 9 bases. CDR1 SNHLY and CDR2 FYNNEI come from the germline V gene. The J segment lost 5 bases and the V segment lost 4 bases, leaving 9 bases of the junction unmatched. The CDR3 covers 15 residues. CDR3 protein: CASSGKPGTGNEQYF. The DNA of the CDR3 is TGTGCCAGCAGTGGAAAACCCGGGACAGGGAACGAGCAGTACTTC.

In DNA form, the CDR3 reads TGTGCCAGCAGCTTGGGAATAGCGGGGGGCAATGAGCAGTTCTTC. Translation: CASSLGIAGGNEQFF. The J gene is TRBJ2-1, the V gene TRBV5-4, with 10 positions matching TRBD2. J gave up 6 bases and V 0 bases, and 3 bases lay outside the gene matches. The CDR3 is 15 residues long. Looked up from germline, CDR1 is SGHNT and CDR2 is YYREEE (reference sequence).

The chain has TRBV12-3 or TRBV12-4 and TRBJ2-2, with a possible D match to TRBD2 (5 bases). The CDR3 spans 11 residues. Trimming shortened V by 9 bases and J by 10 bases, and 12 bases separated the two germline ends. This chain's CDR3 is CASGNSVELFF. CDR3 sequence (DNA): TGTGCCAGTGGTAATAGCGTGGAGCTGTTTTTT.

CDR3: CASSSGGRPWPQHF. The CDR3 nucleotides are TGTGCCAGCAGCTCTGGGGGGAGGCCCTGGCCCCAGCATTTT. The chain is built from TRBV3-1 (or the pseudogene TRBV3-2) and TRBJ1-5, with D perhaps matching TRBD1 (5 bases). The germline V and J ends were trimmed by 5 bases and 9 bases, with 17 bases remaining between them. The CDR3 extends over 14 amino acids. Germline V gene sequence: CDR1 LGHDT, CDR2 YNNKEL (reference sequence).

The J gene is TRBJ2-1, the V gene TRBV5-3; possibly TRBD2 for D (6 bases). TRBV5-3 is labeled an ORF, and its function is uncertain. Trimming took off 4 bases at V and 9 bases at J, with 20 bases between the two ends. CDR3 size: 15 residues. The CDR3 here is CARSPKLTSAGEQFF. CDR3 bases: TGTGCCAGAAGCCCAAAACTGACTAGTGCAGGTGAGCAGTTCTTC.

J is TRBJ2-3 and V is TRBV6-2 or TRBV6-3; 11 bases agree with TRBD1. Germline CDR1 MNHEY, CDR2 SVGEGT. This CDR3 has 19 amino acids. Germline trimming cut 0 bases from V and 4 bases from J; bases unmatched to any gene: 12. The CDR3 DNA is TGTGCCAGCAGTTACTCCAGAACCACCGGGACAGGGGGACCAGATACGCAGTATTTT. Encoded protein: CASSYSRTTGTGGPDTQYF.

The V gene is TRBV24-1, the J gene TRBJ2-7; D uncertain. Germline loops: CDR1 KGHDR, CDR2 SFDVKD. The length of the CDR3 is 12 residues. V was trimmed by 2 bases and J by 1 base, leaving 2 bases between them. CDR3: CATSDSSYEQYF. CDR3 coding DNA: TGTGCCACCAGTGATTCTTCCTACGAGCAGTACTTC.

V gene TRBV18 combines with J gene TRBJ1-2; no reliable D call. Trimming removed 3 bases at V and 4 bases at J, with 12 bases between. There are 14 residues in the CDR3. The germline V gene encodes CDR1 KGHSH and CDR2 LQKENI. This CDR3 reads CASSPSERGYGYTF. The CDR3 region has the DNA TGTGCCAGCTCACCTTCTGAGCGGGGCTATGGCTACACCTTC.